The present TCR beta chain was sequenced within a study of monozygotic twins with inflammatory bowel disease. Study-wide results and limits: Different subtypes (of T cells) could not be told apart from one another. The authors note that differing immunosuppressive treatments may have added variability to patient repertoires.

This CDR3 has 17 amino acids. Molecular identifiers with 6-nucleotide sample barcodes were added during cDNA synthesis via template switching. TCRdb reprocessed the 5' RACE reads, keeping one entry per CDR3 protein, no DNA. In all, the sample yields roughly 90,000 distinct CDR3 sequences. With regard to this clonotype: Its target is unknown.

The chain has TRBV12-3 or TRBV12-4 and TRBJ1-3; the D gene TCRdb calls, TRBD1, cannot be checked with no DNA. The receptor comes from a human donor with ulcerative colitis or Crohn's disease, or a healthy co-twin of an affected twin (not recorded which). The sample was blood. CDR3 amino acids: CASSPGQGRAGGNTIYF.